The 21 T cell receptor beta chains listed next were all sequenced from one sample in a study of T cell responses to AZD1222 COVID-19 vaccine. Repertoires were generated with immunoSEQ multiplex PCR, while TCRdb's copy carries only in-frame clones and drops some. The sample holds 150,000 to 200,000 clones; approximately 94% are singletons and the top ten take about 1.5%. Sequencing was performed on peripheral blood, taken 28 days after the second AZD1222 dose. The origin of the receptors is an adult who received the AZD1222 COVID-19 vaccine.

The rearrangement links TRBV9 to TRBJ2-1, with 7 nucleotides matching TRBD1. With V trimmed by 3 bases and J by 4 bases, 10 bases remained unmatched. This CDR3 contains 16 residues. Per the germline V gene, CDR1 is SGDLS and CDR2 is YYNGEE. The CDR3 DNA is TGTGCCAGCAGCGGACAGGGCAACCCAGGGTACAATGAGCAGTTCTTC. Translation gives CASSGQGNPGYNEQFF.

The chain carries TRBV18 and TRBJ1-5, with D tentatively TRBD1 (5 bases). Germline CDR1 is KGHSH and CDR2 is LQKENI. V was cut by 3 bases and J by 7 bases, with 16 bases left in between. This CDR3 spans 15 amino acids. In nucleotides, the CDR3 is TGTGCCAGCTCACCGGGGCCGGGATCTGAGCAGCCCCAGCATTTT. This encodes CASSPGPGSEQPQHF.

V gene TRBV19 combines with J gene TRBJ1-4; 7 bases are shared with TRBD1. This CDR3 is 15 amino acids long. V was pared by 5 bases and J by 5 bases, with 8 bases of the junction left unmatched. From germline, CDR1 is LNHDA and CDR2 SQIVND (reference sequence). In DNA, the CDR3 is TGTGCCAGTAGTTCACGTCGACAGGGAAATGAAAAACTGTTTTTT. This sequence encodes CASSSRRQGNEKLFF.

This chain uses TRBV7-9 with TRBJ1-2, with TRBD1 as a possible D gene (6 bases). Trimming removed 1 base at V and 2 bases at J, with 11 bases between. CDR3 size: 15 residues. CDR1 and CDR2 from the germline V gene are SEHNR and FQNEAQ (reference sequence). The DNA of the CDR3 is TGTGCCAGCAGCTTAGGACAGGCCCTGAACTATGGCTACACCTTC. Protein product: CASSLGQALNYGYTF.

J is TRBJ2-3 and V is TRBV4-1; D possibly corresponds to TRBD2 (5 bases). The ends were cut back, 1 base at V and 4 bases at J, with 12 bases in the middle. The CDR3 spans 15 residues. Germline V gene sequence: CDR1 MGHRA, CDR2 YSYEKL. CDR3 DNA sequence: TGCGCCAGCAGCCAAGTAGAGGGTTTCGCAGATACGCAGTATTTT. It specifies CASSQVEGFADTQYF.

This chain uses TRBV3-1 (or the pseudogene TRBV3-2) with TRBJ2-5, with TRBD1 matching 7 bases. V shed 5 bases and J 7 bases; nucleotides not matched to a gene: 7. This CDR3 is 13 amino acids long. From germline, CDR1 is LGHDT and CDR2 YNNKEL (reference sequence). This chain's CDR3 is CASSYGQDGTQYF. CDR3 nucleotides: TGTGCCAGCAGCTACGGACAGGATGGGACCCAGTACTTC.

Only one count was recorded for this clone. The chain recombines TRBV7-6 with TRBJ2-7; D is ambiguous. The germline gives CDR1 SGHVS, CDR2 FNYEAQ. The CDR3 has 17 amino acids. V lost 7 bases and J 7 bases, leaving 29 bases between the germline ends. For the CDR3, the DNA is TGTGCCAGCATCAAATCGTTGCAGGTTGGTATTGTGAGGGAGCAGTACTTC. Its protein product is CASIKSLQVGIVREQYF.

The chain links TRBV5-1 to TRBJ1-6, with D tentatively TRBD1 (5 bases). This CDR3 has 16 residues. Germline V CDR1 and CDR2: SGHRS, YFSETQ. V lost 5 bases and J 9 bases, leaving 21 bases between the germline ends. The CDR3 DNA follows: TGCGCCAGCAGGCCGATGGGGGTCATGGGGAGTTCACCCCTCCACTTT. It encodes CASRPMGVMGSSPLHF.

The chain couples TRBV30 to TRBJ2-7; D is possibly TRBD1 (5 bases). V was pared by 4 bases and J by 0 bases, with 13 bases between. The CDR3 extends over 14 amino acids. CDR1 is GTSNPN and CDR2 is SVGIG in the germline V gene (reference sequence). CDR3 in amino acids: CAWNVGALSYEQYF. The CDR3 DNA reads as TGTGCCTGGAACGTAGGGGCCCTCTCCTACGAGCAGTACTTC.

V usage is TRBV10-3 and J usage is TRBJ1-6, with D perhaps matching TRBD1 (5 bases). Germline V gene sequence: CDR1 ENHRY, CDR2 SYGVKD. The CDR3 consists of 15 residues. V was clipped by 3 bases and J by 2 bases, with 8 bases between them. The CDR3 protein is CAISDAGPYNSPLHF. In DNA, the CDR3 is TGTGCCATCAGTGACGCGGGGCCCTATAATTCACCCCTCCACTTT.

The chain uses TRBV5-5 and TRBJ2-7, with no clear D. In germline, CDR1 is SGHKS, CDR2 YYEKEE (reference sequence). The V gene lost 2 bases and the J gene lost 0 bases, with 21 bases spanning the gap. This CDR3 contains 18 residues. CDR3 in DNA: TGTGCCAGCAGCTTAGAGGATCAGAGGTACGACTTCTCCTACGAGCAGTACTTC. Protein product: CASSLEDQRYDFSYEQYF.

A single count supports this clone. The chain employs TRBV28 and TRBJ2-7; 7 bases are a match to TRBD1. Germline CDR1 MDHEN, CDR2 SYDVKM. The CDR3 covers 13 residues. J lost 7 bases, V lost 2 bases, and 5 bases had no gene match. Written as DNA, the CDR3 is TGTGCCAGCAGTTTACCTGACAGGGTAGAGCAGTACTTC. Translated: CASSLPDRVEQYF. The variable domain in full, with the rest retrieved from reference TRBV28 and TRBJ2-7, is DVKVTQSSRYLVKRTGEKVFLECVQDMDHENMFWYRQDPGLGLRLIYFSYDVKMKEKGDIPEGYSVSREKKERFSLILESASTNQTSMYLCASSLPDRVEQYFGPGTRLTVT.

V is TRBV27 and J is TRBJ1-2, with D possibly TRBD1 on 6 matching bases. Trimming took 8 bases from V and 3 from J, leaving 19 bases between them. Germline CDR1 reads MNHEY; CDR2 reads SMNVEV (reference sequence). The CDR3 runs 15 residues. CDR3 sequence (DNA): TGTGCCAGCTCGGTCGGAACAGGGTTAGACTATGGCTACACCTTC. Protein product: CASSVGTGLDYGYTF.

CDR3 in DNA: TGTGCCAGCAGCTCGAAATATATTTTCAATCAGCCCCAGCATTTT. Its translation is CASSSKYIFNQPQHF. This chain joins TRBV7-2 and TRBJ1-5; D ambiguous. The germline V and J ends were trimmed by 4 bases and 3 bases, with 13 bases remaining between them. The germline V gene encodes CDR1 SGHTA and CDR2 FQGNSA. The CDR3 is 15 amino acids.

V usage is TRBV5-6 and J usage is TRBJ2-1, with 9 bases matching TRBD1. This CDR3 is built from 15 residues. V was clipped by 6 bases and J by 12 bases; unmatched bases: 16. Germline V lookup: CDR1 SGHDT, CDR2 YYEEEE. The CDR3 is CASTNLNRGRDMQFF. The DNA of the CDR3 is TGTGCCAGCACCAACCTAAACAGGGGGCGGGATATGCAGTTCTTC.

V usage is TRBV7-2 and J usage is TRBJ2-5, with 10 bases that match TRBD1. The CDR3 has 15 amino acids. The germline V gene encodes CDR1 SGHTA and CDR2 FQGNSA. With V trimmed by 5 bases and J by 3 bases, 6 bases remained unmatched. CDR3 sequence (DNA): TGTGCCAGCAGCCCCCACGGGACAGGGGAAGAGACCCAGTACTTC. This encodes CASSPHGTGEETQYF.

The chain uses TRBV5-1 and TRBJ2-7; 7 nucleotides match TRBD2. With V trimmed by 1 base and J by 4 bases, 8 bases remained unmatched. Germline V gene lookup returns CDR1 SGHRS and CDR2 YFSETQ. CDR3 size: 15 residues. CDR3 in DNA: TGCGCCAGCAGCTTGTCTTTAGCGGGCAGGTACGAGCAGTACTTC. Translation: CASSLSLAGRYEQYF. Based on the CDR3 plus reference TRBV5-1 and TRBJ2-7, the full variable domain is KAGVTQTPRYLIKTRGQQVTLSCSPISGHRSVSWYQQTPGQGLQFLFEYFSETQRNKGNFPGRFSGRQFSNSRSEMNVSTLELGDSALYLCASSLSLAGRYEQYFGPGTRLTVT.

The V call is TRBV4-1, the J call TRBJ1-4; D perhaps matches TRBD1 (5 bases). From germline, CDR1 is MGHRA and CDR2 YSYEKL. V gave up 1 base and J gave up 3 bases, with 12 bases separating them. This CDR3 comprises 16 residues. CDR3 region: CASSQAGGVANEKLFF. The CDR3 DNA reads as TGCGCCAGCAGCCAAGCCGGGGGAGTGGCTAATGAAAAACTGTTTTTT.

Concerning this clone itself: Other DNA sequences from this sample encode an identical CDR3 as well. The chain is built from TRBV12-3 or TRBV12-4 and TRBJ1-1; D is ambiguous. Deletions cut 3 bases from V and 1 base from J, with 6 bases between. This CDR3 has 13 amino acids. CDR3 sequence reads: CASSFGQNTEAFF. The CDR3 DNA reads as TGTGCCAGCAGTTTTGGTCAGAACACTGAAGCTTTCTTT.

Of note for this clone: The junction departs from the called germline gene at one end, perhaps through a read error. This chain links TRBV2 with TRBJ2-7; 10 nucleotides agree with TRBD2. CDR3 length: 13 residues. CDR1 SNHLY and CDR2 FYNNEI come from the germline V gene. The CDR3 sequence: CASRDGLAATYLF. Written as DNA, the CDR3 is TGTGCCAGCAGAGACGGACTAGCGGCTACCTACTTGTTC.

The chain is built from TRBV19 and TRBJ1-1; tentative D call: TRBD1 (6 bases). The CDR3 sequence is 14 residues long. V shed 0 bases and J shed 6 bases, with 11 bases lying between them. Germline CDR1 is LNHDA and CDR2 is SQIVND (reference sequence). CDR3 sequence: CASSIDPTGSEAFF. The CDR3 DNA reads TGTGCCAGTAGTATAGACCCCACAGGGTCTGAAGCTTTCTTT.